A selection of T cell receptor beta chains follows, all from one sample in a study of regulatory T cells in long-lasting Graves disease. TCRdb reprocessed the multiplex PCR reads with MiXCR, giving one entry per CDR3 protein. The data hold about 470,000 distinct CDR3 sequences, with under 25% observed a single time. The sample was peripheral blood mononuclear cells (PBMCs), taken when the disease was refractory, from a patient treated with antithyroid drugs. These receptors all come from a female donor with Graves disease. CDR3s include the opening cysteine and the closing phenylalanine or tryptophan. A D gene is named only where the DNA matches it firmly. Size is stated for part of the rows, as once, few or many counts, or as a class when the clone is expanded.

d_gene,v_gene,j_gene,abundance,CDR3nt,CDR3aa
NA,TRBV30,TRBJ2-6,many,TGTGCCTGGATGGGGGCTGGGGCCAACGTCCTGACTTTC,CAWMGAGANVLTF
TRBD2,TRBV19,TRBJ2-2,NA,TGTGCCAGTAGTCCCCCGGCGGGAGGAACCGGGGAGCTGTTTTTT,CASSPPAGGTGELFF
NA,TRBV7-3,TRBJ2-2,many,TGTGCCAGCAGCCATCGGAGCACCGGGGAGCTGTTTTTT,CASSHRSTGELFF
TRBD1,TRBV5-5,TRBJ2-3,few,TGTGCCAGCAGCATCTGGACAGGGGGAACAGATACGCAGTATTTT,CASSIWTGGTDTQYF
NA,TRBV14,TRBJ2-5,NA,TGTGCCAGCAGCCAATGGCCCGAGGGGACCCCATACTTC,CASSQWPEGTPYF
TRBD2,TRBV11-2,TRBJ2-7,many,TGTGCCAGCAGCTATACTAGCGGGAGCTACGAGCAGTACTTC,CASSYTSGSYEQYF
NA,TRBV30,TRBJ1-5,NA,TGTGCCTGGAGCGCGGGGGTTGAACAGCCCCAGCATTTT,CAWSAGVEQPQHF
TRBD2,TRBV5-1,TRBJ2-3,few,TGCGCCAGCAGCTTTTCGTTAGCGGGACCACTTGGGACAGATACGCAGTATTTT,CASSFSLAGPLGTDTQYF
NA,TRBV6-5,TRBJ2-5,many,TGTGCCAGCAGTTATCTTGGCCGGGTGGAGACCCAGTACTTC,CASSYLGRVETQYF
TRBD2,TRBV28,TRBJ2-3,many,TGTGCCAGCAGGCTAGCGGGAATAGGGCACGGACAAGATACGCAGTATTTT,CASRLAGIGHGQDTQYF
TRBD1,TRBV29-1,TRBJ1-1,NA,TGCAGCGTAAGCCGGACAGGGGACACTGAAGCTTCCTTT,CSVSRTGDTEASF
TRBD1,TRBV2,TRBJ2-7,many,TGTGCCAGCAGCGGACAGGAGTCCTACGAGCAGTACTTC,CASSGQESYEQYF
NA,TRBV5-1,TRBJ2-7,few,TGCGCCAGCAGCCAAACCACCGGAGGGGCCTACGAGCAGTACTTC,CASSQTTGGAYEQYF
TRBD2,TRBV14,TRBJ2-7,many,TGTGCCAGCAGCCGTGGAGCGGGGGGCTACGAGCAGTACTTC,CASSRGAGGYEQYF
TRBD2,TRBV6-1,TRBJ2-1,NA,TGTGCCAGCAGCCAGGGACTAGCGGGGTACAATGAGCAGTTCTTC,CASSQGLAGYNEQFF
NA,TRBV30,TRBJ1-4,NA,TGTGCCTGGAGTGCACAGGGTGGTGGAAAACTGTTTTTT,CAWSAQGGGKLFF
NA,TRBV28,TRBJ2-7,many,TGTGCCAGCAGTTTTTTCGAAGGGGTAGGCTACGAGCAGTACTTC,CASSFFEGVGYEQYF
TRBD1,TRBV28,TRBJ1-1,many,TGTGCCAGCAGGTTGACAGGGTTTACGTACACTGAAGCTTTCTTT,CASRLTGFTYTEAFF
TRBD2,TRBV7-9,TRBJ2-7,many,TGTGCCAGCAGCCTAACTAGCGGATTTACCTACGAGCAGTACTTC,CASSLTSGFTYEQYF
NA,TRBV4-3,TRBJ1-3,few,TGCGCCAGCAGCCAAGATTATAGGTTATCTGGAAACACCATATATTTT,CASSQDYRLSGNTIYF
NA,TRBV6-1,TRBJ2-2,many,TGTGCCAGCTGGGGGAAGGTCCCCGGGGAGCTGTTTTTT,CASWGKVPGELFF
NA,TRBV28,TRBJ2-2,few,TGTGCCAGCAGTTTAGGGGGAGCAAGAAACACCGGGGAGCTGTTTTTT,CASSLGGARNTGELFF
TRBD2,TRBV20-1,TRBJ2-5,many,TGCAGTGCTGTCCGACTAGCGGGTGGGGAGACCCAGTACTTC,CSAVRLAGGETQYF
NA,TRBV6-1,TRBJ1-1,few,TGTGCCAGCAGTGCTTGGACTGCAAACACTGAAGCTTTCTTT,CASSAWTANTEAFF